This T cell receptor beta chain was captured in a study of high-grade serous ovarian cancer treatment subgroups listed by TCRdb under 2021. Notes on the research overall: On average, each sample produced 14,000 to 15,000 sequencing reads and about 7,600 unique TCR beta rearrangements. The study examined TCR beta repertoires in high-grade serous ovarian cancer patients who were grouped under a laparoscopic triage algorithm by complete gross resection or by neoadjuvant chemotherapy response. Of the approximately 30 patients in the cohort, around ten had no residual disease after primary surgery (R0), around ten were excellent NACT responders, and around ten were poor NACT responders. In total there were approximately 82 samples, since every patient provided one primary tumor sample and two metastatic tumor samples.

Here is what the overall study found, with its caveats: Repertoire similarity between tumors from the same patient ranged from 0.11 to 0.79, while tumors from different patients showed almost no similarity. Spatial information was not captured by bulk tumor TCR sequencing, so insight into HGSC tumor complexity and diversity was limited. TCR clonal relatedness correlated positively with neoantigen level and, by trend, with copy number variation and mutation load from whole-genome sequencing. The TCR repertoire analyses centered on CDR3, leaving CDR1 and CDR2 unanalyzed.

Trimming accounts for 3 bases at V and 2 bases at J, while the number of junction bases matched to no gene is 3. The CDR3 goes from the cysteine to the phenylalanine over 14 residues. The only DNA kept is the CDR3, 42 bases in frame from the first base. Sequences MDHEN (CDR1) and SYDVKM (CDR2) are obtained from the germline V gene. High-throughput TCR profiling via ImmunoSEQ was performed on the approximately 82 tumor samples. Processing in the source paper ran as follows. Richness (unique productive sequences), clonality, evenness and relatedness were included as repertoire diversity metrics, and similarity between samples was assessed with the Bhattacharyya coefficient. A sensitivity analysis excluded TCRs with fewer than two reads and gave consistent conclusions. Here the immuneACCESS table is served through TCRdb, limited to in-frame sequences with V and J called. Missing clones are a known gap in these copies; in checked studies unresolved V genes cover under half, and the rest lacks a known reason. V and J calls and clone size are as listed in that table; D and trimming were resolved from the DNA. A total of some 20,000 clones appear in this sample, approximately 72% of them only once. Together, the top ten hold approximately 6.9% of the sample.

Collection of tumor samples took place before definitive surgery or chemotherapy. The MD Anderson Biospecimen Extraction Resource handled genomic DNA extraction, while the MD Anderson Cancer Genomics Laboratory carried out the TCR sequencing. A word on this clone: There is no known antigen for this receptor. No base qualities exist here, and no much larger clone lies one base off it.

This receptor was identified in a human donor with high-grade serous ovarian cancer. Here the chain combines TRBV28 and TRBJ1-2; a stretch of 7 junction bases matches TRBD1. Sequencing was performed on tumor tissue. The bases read TGTGCCAGCAGTTTCCTAGGGGGCAACTATGGCTACACCTTC. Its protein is CASSFLGGNYGYTF.